What follows is one T cell receptor (beta chain) and its context. The method was immunoSEQ multiplex PCR; TCRdb's version includes in-frame clones alone and lacks a portion of them. The sample includes tens of thousands of clones, 93% of them seen just once. The sample belongs to a study of T cell changes during pregnancy in multiple sclerosis. CDR3 length: 14 residues. Germline V gene lookup returns CDR1 SEHNR and CDR2 FQNEAQ (reference sequence). Losses at the gene ends were 4 bases for V and 10 bases for J; bases not matched to a gene: 5. The starting material was peripheral blood, obtained in the second trimester of pregnancy. This sequence joins TRBV7-9 and TRBJ2-1; 12 nucleotides match TRBD1. The TCR originated in a female donor with multiple sclerosis, enrolled in a pregnancy study. The CDR3 is CASSSRDRGREQFF. The CDR3 DNA sequence: TGTGCCAGCAGCTCACGGGACAGGGGGCGAGAGCAGTTCTTC.